These 12 T cell receptor beta chains came from one sample sequenced in a study of blood T cell repertoires in COVID-19. Sequenced by immunoSEQ multiplex PCR; TCRdb stores in-frame clones only, minus some. The sample records more than 350,000 clones, 85% to 90% being singletons. The specimen sequenced was PBMCs or T cells enriched from blood (not recorded which). The origin of the receptors is a woman aged 45-60 years who had recovered from COVID-19.

The V and J genes are TRBV6-5 and TRBJ1-2, with 7 bases that match TRBD1. This CDR3 contains 15 residues. Losses at the gene ends were 6 bases for V and 6 bases for J; bases not matched to a gene: 13. CDR1 and CDR2 (germline): MNHEY, SVGAGI. The CDR3 nucleotides are TGTGCCAGCAGACCCGACAGGGATCGAAATGATGGCTACACCTTC. Its translation: CASRPDRDRNDGYTF.

The rearrangement links TRBV10-3 to TRBJ2-5, with D perhaps matching TRBD2 (5 bases). From germline, CDR1 is ENHRY and CDR2 SYGVKD. This CDR3 comprises 15 residues. Trimming stripped 1 base from V and 4 bases from J, with 13 bases between. CDR3: CAISEFLALIETQYF. CDR3 nucleotides: TGTGCCATCAGTGAGTTTCTAGCTTTAATAGAGACCCAGTACTTC.

The rearrangement links TRBV19 to TRBJ1-6; 7 bases align to TRBD1. V dropped 5 bases and J dropped 7; count of bases not matched to a gene: 5. This CDR3 is 14 amino acids long. Germline values: CDR1 LNHDA, CDR2 SQIVND (reference sequence). The CDR3 reads CASSQDRENSPLHF. CDR3 DNA sequence: TGTGCCAGTAGTCAAGACAGGGAAAATTCACCCCTCCACTTT.

The rearrangement links TRBV6-1 to TRBJ2-1, with 11 bases that match TRBD2. J lost 6 bases, V lost 0 bases, and 1 base had no gene match. CDR1 is MNHNS, CDR2 SASEGT, per germline. This CDR3 region has 15 residues. The chain's CDR3 is CASSEASGGANEQFF. CDR3 sequence (DNA): TGTGCCAGCAGTGAAGCTAGCGGGGGGGCCAATGAGCAGTTCTTC.

The chain carries TRBV27 and TRBJ2-1; weak D call: TRBD2 (5 bases). The CDR3 runs to 16 residues. V shed 6 bases and J shed 3 bases, with 18 bases lying between them. Germline CDR1 is MNHEY and CDR2 is SMNVEV (reference sequence). Here the CDR3 reads CASRISGSSLYNEQFF. CDR3 nucleotides: TGTGCCAGCAGAATAAGCGGATCGTCACTCTACAATGAGCAGTTCTTC.

CDR3 protein: CASSQRRTGRAEAFF. In DNA form, the CDR3 reads TGTGCCAGCAGCCAACGAAGGACAGGGAGGGCTGAAGCTTTCTTT. The chain carries TRBV14 and TRBJ1-1, with 8 positions matching TRBD1. Germline V gene data show CDR1 as SGHDN and CDR2 as FVKESK. The CDR3 has 15 residues. Trimming cost V 2 bases and J 6 bases; bases outside gene matches: 8.

This chain links TRBV4-3 with TRBJ1-2; possibly TRBD1 for D (6 bases). There are 15 residues in the CDR3. Trimming removed 0 bases at V and 4 bases at J, with 12 bases between. Germline V CDR1 and CDR2: LGHNA, YSLEER. CDR3 residues: CASSQDLGAGYGYTF. CDR3 DNA sequence: TGCGCCAGCAGCCAAGATTTGGGGGCCGGCTATGGCTACACCTTC.

This CDR3 reads CASSLGGGSYEQFF. The CDR3 nucleotides are TGTGCCAGCAGCTTAGGCGGGGGGAGTTATGAGCAGTTCTTC. The chain is built from TRBV7-2 and TRBJ2-1; 8 bases fit TRBD2. V trimming: 1 base; J trimming: 8 bases; junction bases outside the gene matches: 4. The CDR3 has 14 amino acids. In germline, CDR1 is SGHTA, CDR2 FQGNSA.

V gene TRBV7-8 combines with J gene TRBJ2-7; 8 nucleotides match TRBD1. This CDR3 contains 13 residues. The germline gives CDR1 SGHVS, CDR2 FQNEAQ. The ends lost 6 bases at V and 6 bases at J; junction bases unmatched: 7. The CDR3 region is CASSSDRGAEQYF. As DNA, the CDR3 is TGTGCCAGCAGTTCCGACAGGGGCGCCGAGCAGTACTTC. Based on the CDR3 plus reference TRBV7-8 and TRBJ2-7, the full variable domain is GAGVSQSPRYKVAKRGQDVALRCDPISGHVSLFWYQQALGQGPEFLTYFQNEAQLDKSGLPSDRFFAERPEGSVSTLKIQRTQQEDSAVYLCASSSDRGAEQYFGPGTRLTVT.

The chain is built from TRBV30 and TRBJ2-6; D is unclear. V was cut by 0 bases and J by 0 bases, with 6 bases left in between. Germline CDR1 is GTSNPN and CDR2 is SVGIG (reference sequence). There are 15 residues in the CDR3. The CDR3 nucleotides read TGTGCCTGGAGTGTATATTCCTCTGGGGCCAACGTCCTGACTTTC. It specifies CAWSVYSSGANVLTF.

J is TRBJ2-1 and V is TRBV5-6, with D hard to call. Germline CDR1 and CDR2: SGHDT and YYEEEE. Trimming removed 1 base from V and 4 bases from J, with 15 bases in between. The CDR3 length is 16 residues. CDR3 sequence reads: CASSLSLRSGYNEQFF. The CDR3, as DNA: TGTGCCAGCAGCTTGTCTCTCAGATCAGGATACAATGAGCAGTTCTTC.

The chain has TRBV6-1 and TRBJ1-5, with D hard to call. The CDR3 spans 12 residues. V was cut by 3 bases and J by 2 bases, with 2 bases left in between. Germline loops: CDR1 MNHNS, CDR2 SASEGT. In DNA, the CDR3 is TGTGCCAGCAGTGACGGCAATCAGCCCCAGCATTTT. Encoded protein: CASSDGNQPQHF.